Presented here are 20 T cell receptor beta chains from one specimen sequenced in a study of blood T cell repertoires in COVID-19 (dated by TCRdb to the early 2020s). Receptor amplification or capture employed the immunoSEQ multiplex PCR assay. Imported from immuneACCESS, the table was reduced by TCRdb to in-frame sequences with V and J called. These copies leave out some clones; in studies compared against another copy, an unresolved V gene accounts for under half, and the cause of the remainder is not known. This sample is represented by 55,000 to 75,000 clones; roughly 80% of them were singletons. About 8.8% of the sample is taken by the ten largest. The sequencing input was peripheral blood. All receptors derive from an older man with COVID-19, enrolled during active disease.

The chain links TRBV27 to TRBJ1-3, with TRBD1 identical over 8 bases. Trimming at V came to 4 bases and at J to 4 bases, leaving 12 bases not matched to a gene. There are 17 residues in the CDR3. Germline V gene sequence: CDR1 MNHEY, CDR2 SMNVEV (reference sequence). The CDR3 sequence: CASSSTPPGGLGNTIYF. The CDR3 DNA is TGTGCCAGCAGTTCAACTCCCCCAGGGGGCCTGGGAAACACCATATATTTT.

The chain's CDR3 is CASSWEVGYEQYF. The CDR3 DNA sequence: TGTGCCAGCAGCTGGGAGGTGGGGTACGAGCAGTACTTC. The chain has TRBV7-2 and TRBJ2-7; a possible D gene is TRBD2 (6 bases). The CDR3 covers 13 residues. Trimming stripped 4 bases from V and 4 bases from J, with 11 bases between. The germline CDR1 and CDR2 sequences are SGHTA and FQGNSA.

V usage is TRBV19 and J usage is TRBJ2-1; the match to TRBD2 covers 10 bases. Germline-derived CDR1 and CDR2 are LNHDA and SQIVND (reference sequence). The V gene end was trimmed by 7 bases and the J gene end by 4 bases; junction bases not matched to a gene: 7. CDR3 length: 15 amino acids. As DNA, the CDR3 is TGTGCCAGTACCATTAGCGGGGGGCTTTACAATGAGCAGTTCTTC. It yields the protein CASTISGGLYNEQFF.

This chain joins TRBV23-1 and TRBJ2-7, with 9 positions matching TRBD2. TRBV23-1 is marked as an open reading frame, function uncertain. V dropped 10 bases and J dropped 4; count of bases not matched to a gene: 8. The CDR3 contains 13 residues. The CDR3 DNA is TGCGCCACCGGTAACAGCGGGAGGTACGAGCAGTACGTC. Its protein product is CATGNSGRYEQYV.

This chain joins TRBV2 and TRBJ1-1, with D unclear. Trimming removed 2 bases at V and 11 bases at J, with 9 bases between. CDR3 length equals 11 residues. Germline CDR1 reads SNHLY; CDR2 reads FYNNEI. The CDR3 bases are TGTGCCAGCAGTGAAATCACCGGGGCTTTCTTT. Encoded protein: CASSEITGAFF.

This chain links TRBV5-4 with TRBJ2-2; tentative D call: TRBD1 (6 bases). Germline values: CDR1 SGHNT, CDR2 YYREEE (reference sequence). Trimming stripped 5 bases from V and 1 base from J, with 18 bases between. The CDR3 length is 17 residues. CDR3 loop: CASSTASRGWNTGELFF. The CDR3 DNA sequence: TGTGCCAGCAGTACCGCGTCAAGGGGGTGGAACACCGGGGAGCTGTTTTTT.

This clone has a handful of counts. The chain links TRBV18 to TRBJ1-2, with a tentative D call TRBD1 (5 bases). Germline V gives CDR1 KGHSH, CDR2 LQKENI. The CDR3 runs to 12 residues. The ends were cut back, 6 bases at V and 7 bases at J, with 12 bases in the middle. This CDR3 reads CASSIQGGGYTF. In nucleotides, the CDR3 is TGTGCCAGCTCCATCCAGGGAGGTGGCTACACCTTC.

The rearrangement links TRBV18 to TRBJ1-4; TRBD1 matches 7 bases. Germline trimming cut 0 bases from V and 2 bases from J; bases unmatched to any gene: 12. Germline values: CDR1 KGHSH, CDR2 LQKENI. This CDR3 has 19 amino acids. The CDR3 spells CASSPPEGQNLPTNEKLFF. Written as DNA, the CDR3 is TGTGCCAGCTCACCACCCGAGGGACAGAATCTTCCTACTAATGAAAAACTGTTTTTT.

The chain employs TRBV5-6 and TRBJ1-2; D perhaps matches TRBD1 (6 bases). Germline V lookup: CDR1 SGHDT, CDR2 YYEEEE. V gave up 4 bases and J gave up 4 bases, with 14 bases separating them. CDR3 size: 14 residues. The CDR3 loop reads CASSNTGSRYGYTF. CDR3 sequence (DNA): TGTGCCAGCAGCAATACAGGGTCTCGCTATGGCTACACCTTC.

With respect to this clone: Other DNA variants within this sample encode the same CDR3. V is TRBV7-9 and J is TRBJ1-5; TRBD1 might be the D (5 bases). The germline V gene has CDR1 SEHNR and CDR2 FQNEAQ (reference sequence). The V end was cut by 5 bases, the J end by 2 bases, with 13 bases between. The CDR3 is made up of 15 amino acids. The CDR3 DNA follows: TGTGCCAGCAGCCTCTCAGGGCAGGGCAATCAGCCCCAGCATTTT. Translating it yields CASSLSGQGNQPQHF.

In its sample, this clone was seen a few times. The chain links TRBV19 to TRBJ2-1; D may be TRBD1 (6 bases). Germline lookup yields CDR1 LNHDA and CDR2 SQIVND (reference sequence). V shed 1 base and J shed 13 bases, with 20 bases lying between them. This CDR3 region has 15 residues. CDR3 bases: TGTGCCAGTAGTATAGGGGACAACCTCCCGGGGAGCCAGTTCTTC. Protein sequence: CASSIGDNLPGSQFF.

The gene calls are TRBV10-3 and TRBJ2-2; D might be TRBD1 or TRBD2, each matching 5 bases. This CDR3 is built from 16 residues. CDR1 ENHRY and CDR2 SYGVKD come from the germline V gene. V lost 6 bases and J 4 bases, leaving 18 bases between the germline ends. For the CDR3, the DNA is TGTGCCATCAGGGAGGACAACGCTCCGGTCACCGGGGAGCTGTTTTTT. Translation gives CAIREDNAPVTGELFF.

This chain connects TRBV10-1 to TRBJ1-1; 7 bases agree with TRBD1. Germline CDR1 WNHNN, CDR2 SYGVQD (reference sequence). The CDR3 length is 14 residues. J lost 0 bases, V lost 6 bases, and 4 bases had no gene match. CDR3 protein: CASSPGQVNTEAFF. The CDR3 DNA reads TGCGCCAGCAGCCCTGGACAGGTGAACACTGAAGCTTTCTTT.

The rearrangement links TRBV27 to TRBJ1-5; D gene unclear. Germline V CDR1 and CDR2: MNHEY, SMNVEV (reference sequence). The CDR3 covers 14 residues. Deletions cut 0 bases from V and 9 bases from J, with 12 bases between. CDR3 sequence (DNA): TGTGCCAGCAGTTTATCCCGGCGGGTAGGGCCCCAGCATTTT. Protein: CASSLSRRVGPQHF.

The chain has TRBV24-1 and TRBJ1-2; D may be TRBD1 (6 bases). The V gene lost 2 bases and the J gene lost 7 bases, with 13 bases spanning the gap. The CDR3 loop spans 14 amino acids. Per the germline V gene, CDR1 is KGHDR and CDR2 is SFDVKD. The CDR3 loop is CATSDWTAAFGYTF. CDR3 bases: TGTGCCACCAGTGATTGGACAGCCGCCTTTGGCTACACCTTC.

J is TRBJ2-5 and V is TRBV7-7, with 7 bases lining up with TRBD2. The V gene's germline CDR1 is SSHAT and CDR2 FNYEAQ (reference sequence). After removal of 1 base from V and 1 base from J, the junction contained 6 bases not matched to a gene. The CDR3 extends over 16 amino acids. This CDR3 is CASSLGLTGGQETQYF. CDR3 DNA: TGTGCCAGCAGCTTAGGATTGACGGGGGGCCAAGAGACCCAGTACTTC.

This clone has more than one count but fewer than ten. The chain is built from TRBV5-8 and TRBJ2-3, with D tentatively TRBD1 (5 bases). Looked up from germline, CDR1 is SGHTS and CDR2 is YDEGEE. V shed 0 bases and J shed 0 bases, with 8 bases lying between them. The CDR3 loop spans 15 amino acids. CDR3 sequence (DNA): TGTGCCAGCAGCTTGGCAGGGATTAGCACAGATACGCAGTATTTT. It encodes CASSLAGISTDTQYF.

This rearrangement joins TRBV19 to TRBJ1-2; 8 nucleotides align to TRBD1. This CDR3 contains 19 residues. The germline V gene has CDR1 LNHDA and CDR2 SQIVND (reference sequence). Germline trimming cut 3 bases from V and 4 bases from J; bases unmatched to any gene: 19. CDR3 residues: CASSIGVTGDAGMIYGYTF. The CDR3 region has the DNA TGTGCCAGTAGTATCGGAGTGACAGGGGACGCAGGTATGATCTATGGCTACACCTTC.

The chain's CDR3 is CASSQRGSGNTIYF. CDR3 bases: TGTGCCAGCAGCCAACGAGGCTCTGGAAACACCATATATTTT. The genes are TRBV3-1 (or the pseudogene TRBV3-2) and TRBJ1-3; D ambiguous. Germline-derived CDR1 and CDR2 are LGHDT and YNNKEL (reference sequence). Trimming stripped 2 bases from V and 0 bases from J, with 5 bases between. This CDR3 is built from 14 residues.

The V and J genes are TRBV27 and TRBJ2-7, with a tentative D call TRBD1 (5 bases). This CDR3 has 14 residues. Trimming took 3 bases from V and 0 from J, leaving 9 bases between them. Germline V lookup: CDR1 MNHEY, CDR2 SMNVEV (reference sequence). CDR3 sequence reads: CASSFTGSSYEQYF. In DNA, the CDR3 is TGTGCCAGCAGTTTTACAGGTAGCTCCTACGAGCAGTACTTC.